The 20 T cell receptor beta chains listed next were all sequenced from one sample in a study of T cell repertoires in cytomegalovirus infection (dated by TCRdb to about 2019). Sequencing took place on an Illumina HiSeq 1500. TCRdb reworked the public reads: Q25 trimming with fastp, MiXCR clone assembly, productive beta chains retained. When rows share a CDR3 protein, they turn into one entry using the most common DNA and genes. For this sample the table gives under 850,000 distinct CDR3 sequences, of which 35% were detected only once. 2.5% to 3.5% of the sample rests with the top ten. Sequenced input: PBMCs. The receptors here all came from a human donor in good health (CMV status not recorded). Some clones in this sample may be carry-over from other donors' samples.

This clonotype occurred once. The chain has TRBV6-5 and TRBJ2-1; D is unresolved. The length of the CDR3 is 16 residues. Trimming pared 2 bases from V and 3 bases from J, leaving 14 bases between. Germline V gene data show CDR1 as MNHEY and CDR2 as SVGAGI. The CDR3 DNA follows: TGTGCCAGCAGTTACAGCTCGATATCGGGCTACAATGAGCAGTTCTTC. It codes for CASSYSSISGYNEQFF.

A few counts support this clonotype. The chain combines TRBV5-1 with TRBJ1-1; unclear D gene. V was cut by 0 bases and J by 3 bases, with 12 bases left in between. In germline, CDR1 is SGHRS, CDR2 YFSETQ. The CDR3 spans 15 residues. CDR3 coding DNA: TGCGCCAGCAGCTTGGCATCCGGATGGGACACTGAAGCTTTCTTT. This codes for CASSLASGWDTEAFF.

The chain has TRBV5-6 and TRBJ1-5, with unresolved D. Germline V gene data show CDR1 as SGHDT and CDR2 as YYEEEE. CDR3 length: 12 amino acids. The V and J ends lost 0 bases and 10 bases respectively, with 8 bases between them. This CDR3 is CASSLEGNPQHF. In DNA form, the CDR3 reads TGTGCCAGCAGCTTGGAAGGCAATCCCCAGCATTTT.

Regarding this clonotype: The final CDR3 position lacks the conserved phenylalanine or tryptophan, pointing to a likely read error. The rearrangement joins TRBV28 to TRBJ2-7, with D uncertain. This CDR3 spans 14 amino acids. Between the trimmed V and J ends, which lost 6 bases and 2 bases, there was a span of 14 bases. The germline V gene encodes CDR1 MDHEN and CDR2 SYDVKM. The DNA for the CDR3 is TGTGCCAGCAGAGTCTCCCAATCCACCTACGAGCAGTACTTA. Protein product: CASRVSQSTYEQYL.

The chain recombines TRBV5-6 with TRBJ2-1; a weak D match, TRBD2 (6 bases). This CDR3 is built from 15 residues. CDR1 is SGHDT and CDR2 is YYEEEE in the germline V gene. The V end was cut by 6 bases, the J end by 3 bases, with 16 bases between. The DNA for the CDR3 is TGTGCCAGCAACTCAGGGCGGAGGGACTACAATGAGCAGTTCTTC. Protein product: CASNSGRRDYNEQFF.

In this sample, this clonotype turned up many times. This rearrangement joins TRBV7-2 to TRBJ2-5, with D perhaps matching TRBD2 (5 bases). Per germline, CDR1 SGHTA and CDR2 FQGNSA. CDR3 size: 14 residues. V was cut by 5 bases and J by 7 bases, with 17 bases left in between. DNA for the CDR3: TGTGCCAGCAGCACCCTCGTGGCCCGGGGGACCCAGTACTTC. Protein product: CASSTLVARGTQYF. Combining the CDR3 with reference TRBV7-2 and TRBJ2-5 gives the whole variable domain GAGVSQSPSNKVTEKGKDVELRCDPISGHTALYWYRQSLGQGLEFLIYFQGNSAPDKSGLPSDRFSAERTGGSVSTLTIQRTQQEDSAVYLCASSTLVARGTQYFGPGTRLLVL.

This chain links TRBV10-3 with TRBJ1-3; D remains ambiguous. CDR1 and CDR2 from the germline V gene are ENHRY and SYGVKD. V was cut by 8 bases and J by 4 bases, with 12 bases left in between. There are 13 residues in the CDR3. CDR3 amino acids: CAIRPWEGNTIYF. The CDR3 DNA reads TGTGCCATCCGACCTTGGGAAGGAAACACCATATATTTT.

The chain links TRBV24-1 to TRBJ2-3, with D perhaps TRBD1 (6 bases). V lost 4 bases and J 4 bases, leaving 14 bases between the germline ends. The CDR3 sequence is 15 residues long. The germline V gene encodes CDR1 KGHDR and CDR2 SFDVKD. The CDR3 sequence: CATSDHRDEADTQYF. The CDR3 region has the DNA TGTGCCACCAGTGACCACAGGGACGAGGCAGATACGCAGTATTTT.

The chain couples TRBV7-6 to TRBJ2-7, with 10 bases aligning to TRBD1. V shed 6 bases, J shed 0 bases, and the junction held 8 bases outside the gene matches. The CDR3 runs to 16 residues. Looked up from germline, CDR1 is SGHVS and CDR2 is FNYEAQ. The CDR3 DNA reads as TGTGCCAGCAGTCCTACCGGGACAGGGGTCTCCTACGAGCAGTACTTC. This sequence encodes CASSPTGTGVSYEQYF.

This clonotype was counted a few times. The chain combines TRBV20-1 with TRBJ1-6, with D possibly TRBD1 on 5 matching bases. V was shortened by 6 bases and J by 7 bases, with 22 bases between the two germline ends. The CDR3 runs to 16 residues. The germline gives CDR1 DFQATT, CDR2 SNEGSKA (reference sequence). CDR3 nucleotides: TGCAGTGCCCTTGACCTCCGGGGGGAGGAGAATTCACCCCTCCACTTT. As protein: CSALDLRGEENSPLHF.

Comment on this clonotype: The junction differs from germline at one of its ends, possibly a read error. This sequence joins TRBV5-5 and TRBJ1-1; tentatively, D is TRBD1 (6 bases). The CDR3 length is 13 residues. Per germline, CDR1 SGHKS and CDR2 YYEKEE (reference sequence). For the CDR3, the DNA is TGTGACAGCAGCCACCTAGGGGGCACTGAAGCTTTCTTT. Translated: CDSSHLGGTEAFF. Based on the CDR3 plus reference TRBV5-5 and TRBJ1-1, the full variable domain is DAGVTQSPTHLIKTRGQQVTLRCSPISGHKSVSWYQQVLGQGPQFIFQYYEKEERGRGNFPDRFSARQFPNYSSELNVNALLLGDSALYLCDSSHLGGTEAFFGQGTRLTVV.

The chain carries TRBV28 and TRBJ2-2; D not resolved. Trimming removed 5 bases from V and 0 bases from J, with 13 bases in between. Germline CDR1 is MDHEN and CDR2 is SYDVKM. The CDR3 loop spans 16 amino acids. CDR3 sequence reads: CASSKAALPNTGELFF. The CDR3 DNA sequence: TGTGCCAGCAGTAAGGCAGCCCTACCGAACACCGGGGAGCTGTTTTTT.

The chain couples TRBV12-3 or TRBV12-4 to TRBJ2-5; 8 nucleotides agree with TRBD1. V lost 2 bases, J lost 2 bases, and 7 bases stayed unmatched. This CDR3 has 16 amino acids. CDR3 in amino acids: CASSLHRDRSQETQYF. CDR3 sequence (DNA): TGTGCCAGCAGTTTACACCGGGACAGGTCACAAGAGACCCAGTACTTC.

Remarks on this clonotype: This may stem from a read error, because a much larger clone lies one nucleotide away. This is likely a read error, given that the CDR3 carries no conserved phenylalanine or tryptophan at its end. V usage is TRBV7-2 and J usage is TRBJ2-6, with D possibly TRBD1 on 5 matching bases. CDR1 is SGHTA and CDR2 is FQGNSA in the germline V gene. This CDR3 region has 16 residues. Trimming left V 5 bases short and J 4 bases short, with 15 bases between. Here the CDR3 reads CASSPPRAAGANVLTL. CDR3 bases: TGTGCCAGCAGCCCCCCCAGGGCCGCGGGGGCCAACGTCCTGACTTTA.

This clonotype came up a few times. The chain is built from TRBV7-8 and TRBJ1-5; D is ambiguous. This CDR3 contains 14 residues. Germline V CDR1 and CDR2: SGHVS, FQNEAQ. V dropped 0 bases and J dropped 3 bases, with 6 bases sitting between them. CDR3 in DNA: TGTGCCAGCAGCTTAGCTCCTTTCAATCAGCCCCAGCATTTT. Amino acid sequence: CASSLAPFNQPQHF.

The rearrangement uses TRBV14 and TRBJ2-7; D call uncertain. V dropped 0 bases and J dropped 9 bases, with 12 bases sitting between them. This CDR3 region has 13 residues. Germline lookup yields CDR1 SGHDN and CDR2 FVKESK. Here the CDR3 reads CASSQDIMGWQYF. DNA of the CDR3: TGTGCCAGCAGCCAAGATATCATGGGCTGGCAGTACTTC.

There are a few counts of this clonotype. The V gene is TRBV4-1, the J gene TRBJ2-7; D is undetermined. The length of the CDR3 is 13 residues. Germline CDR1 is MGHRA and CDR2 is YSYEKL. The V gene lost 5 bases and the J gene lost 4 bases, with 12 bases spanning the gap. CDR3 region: CASSSVGGYEQYF. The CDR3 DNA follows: TGCGCCAGCAGCTCAGTGGGCGGTTACGAGCAGTACTTC.

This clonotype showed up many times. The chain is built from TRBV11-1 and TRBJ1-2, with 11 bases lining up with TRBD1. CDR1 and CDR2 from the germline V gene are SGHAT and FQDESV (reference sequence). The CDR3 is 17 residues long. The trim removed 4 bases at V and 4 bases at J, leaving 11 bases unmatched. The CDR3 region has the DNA TGTGCCAGCAGCTCCGGACAGGGGGCCACAGGGGCCTATGGCTACACCTTC. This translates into CASSSGQGATGAYGYTF.

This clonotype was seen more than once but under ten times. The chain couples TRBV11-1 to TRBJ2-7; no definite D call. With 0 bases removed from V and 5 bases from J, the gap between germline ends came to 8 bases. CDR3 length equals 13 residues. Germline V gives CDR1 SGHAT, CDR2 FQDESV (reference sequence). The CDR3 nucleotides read TGTGCCAGCAGCTTAGCAGGTCCCGACGAGCAGTACTTC. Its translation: CASSLAGPDEQYF.

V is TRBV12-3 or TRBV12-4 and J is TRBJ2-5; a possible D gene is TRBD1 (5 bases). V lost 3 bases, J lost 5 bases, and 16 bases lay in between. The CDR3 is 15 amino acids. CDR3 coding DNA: TGTGCCAGCAGTTTTGTGGCAGGGAATTTGGAGACCCAGTACTTC. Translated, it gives CASSFVAGNLETQYF.